A single T cell receptor beta chain is shown here with its context. This sample stems from a study of control samples from healthy donors and cancer patients. Using immunoSEQ multiplex PCR, the repertoire was profiled, and TCRdb retains in-frame clones only, with some absent. In the table there are approximately 82,000 clones, 80% to 90% of which are singletons. This CDR3 comprises 13 residues. V was pared by 6 bases and J by 6 bases, with 14 bases between. The chain links TRBV12-3 or TRBV12-4 to TRBJ1-2; D ambiguous. The TCR comes from a man aged 45 to 65 in good health. Sample: blood. Here the CDR3 DNA reads TGTGCCAGCAGCACCATACTGGGGAATGGCTACACCTTC. The encoded protein is CASSTILGNGYTF.